Listed here are 23 T cell receptor beta chains from one sample, sequenced in a study of cytomegalovirus exposure and HLA in healthy donors. TCRdb's table, derived via immunoSEQ multiplex PCR, lists solely in-frame clones and lacks some. The repertoire includes roughly 200,000 clones, approximately 78% of them detected once, and 1% to 1.5% sits in the top ten. Material: PBMCs. These TCRs come from a woman aged 25 to 45 in good health and CMV-seronegative.

The chain links TRBV11-3 to TRBJ2-5; the match to TRBD2 covers 10 bases. The CDR3 is 16 amino acids. The germline V gene has CDR1 SGHNT and CDR2 YENEEA. J lost 2 bases, V lost 3 bases, and 6 bases had no gene match. CDR3 sequence reads: CASSLTGLAVQETQYF. The CDR3 nucleotides read TGTGCCAGCAGCTTGACCGGACTAGCGGTTCAAGAGACCCAGTACTTC.

This chain joins TRBV18 and TRBJ2-7, with 8 bases matching TRBD1. J gave up 3 bases and V 2 bases, and 6 bases lay outside the gene matches. Looked up from germline, CDR1 is KGHSH and CDR2 is LQKENI. The CDR3 is made up of 15 amino acids. The CDR3 DNA is TGTGCCAGCTCACCAACAGGACAGGGAGGCTACGAGCAGTACTTC. This gives the protein CASSPTGQGGYEQYF.

This clone was recorded once. This chain links TRBV13 with TRBJ1-1, with 7 bases lining up with TRBD1. Per germline, CDR1 PRHDT and CDR2 FYEKMQ (reference sequence). The CDR3 is 15 residues long. V lost 1 base, J lost 0 bases, and 2 bases stayed unmatched. CDR3 protein: CASSLVGQMNTEAFF. The CDR3 region has the DNA TGTGCCAGCAGCTTAGTGGGACAGATGAACACTGAAGCTTTCTTT.

V gene TRBV2 combines with J gene TRBJ1-5, with D hard to call. Trimming left V 7 bases short and J 0 bases short, with 10 bases between. The CDR3 length is 14 residues. Germline-derived CDR1 and CDR2 are SNHLY and FYNNEI. The CDR3 protein is CASKQIDSNQPQHF. As DNA, the CDR3 is TGTGCCAGCAAACAGATTGATAGCAATCAGCCCCAGCATTTT. Full variable domain (outside the CDR3, taken from reference TRBV2 and TRBJ1-5): EPEVTQTPSHQVTQMGQEVILRCVPISNHLYFYWYRQILGQKVEFLVSFYNNEISEKSEIFDDQFSVERPDGSNFTLKIRSTKLEDSAMYFCASKQIDSNQPQHFGDGTRLSIL.

V is TRBV6-5 and J is TRBJ1-1, with D possibly TRBD1 on 5 matching bases. The V gene lost 7 bases and the J gene lost 6 bases, with 18 bases spanning the gap. Germline CDR1 reads MNHEY; CDR2 reads SVGAGI. The CDR3 extends over 14 amino acids. The CDR3 bases are TGTGCCAGCACCGGGCGTCAGGGTTCCTCTGAAGCTTTCTTT. Amino acid sequence: CASTGRQGSSEAFF.

The V call is TRBV11-2, the J call TRBJ1-5; the D is unclear. CDR1 SGHAT and CDR2 FQNNGV come from the germline V gene. This CDR3 is built from 14 residues. V shed 1 base and J shed 3 bases, with 7 bases lying between them. As DNA, the CDR3 is TGTGCCAGCAGCTTAGGACGACTCAATCAGCCCCAGCATTTT. This sequence encodes CASSLGRLNQPQHF. Complete variable domain (other parts from reference TRBV11-2 and TRBJ1-5): EAGVAQSPRYKIIEKRQSVAFWCNPISGHATLYWYQQILGQGPKLLIQFQNNGVVDDSQLPKDRFSAERLKGVDSTLKIQPAKLEDSAVYLCASSLGRLNQPQHFGDGTRLSIL.

The chain uses TRBV5-1 and TRBJ2-7, with TRBD2 identical over 11 bases. The V segment lost 0 bases and the J segment 7 bases; nucleotides outside the gene matches: 6. CDR3 length equals 15 residues. CDR1 and CDR2 (germline): SGHRS, YFSETQ. This CDR3 reads CASSLETSGVGEQYF. The DNA of the CDR3 is TGCGCCAGCAGCTTGGAGACTAGCGGGGTGGGAGAGCAGTACTTC. Using reference TRBV5-1 and TRBJ2-7 for the parts outside the CDR3, the full variable domain is KAGVTQTPRYLIKTRGQQVTLSCSPISGHRSVSWYQQTPGQGLQFLFEYFSETQRNKGNFPGRFSGRQFSNSRSEMNVSTLELGDSALYLCASSLETSGVGEQYFGPGTRLTVT.

The gene calls are TRBV28 and TRBJ1-5; D may be TRBD1 (6 bases). V was pared by 7 bases and J by 4 bases, with 20 bases between. Per germline, CDR1 MDHEN and CDR2 SYDVKM. This CDR3 spans 16 amino acids. The CDR3 spells CASILRQARLNQPQHF. Written as DNA, the CDR3 is TGTGCCAGCATCCTAAGACAGGCGAGATTAAATCAGCCCCAGCATTTT.

The V gene is TRBV2, the J gene TRBJ2-5; unclear D gene. The CDR3 length is 14 residues. Trimming cost V 5 bases and J 5 bases, with 15 bases left between them. CDR1 and CDR2 (germline): SNHLY, FYNNEI. The CDR3 sequence is CASSTPAEAETQYF. CDR3 nucleotide sequence: TGTGCCAGCAGTACACCTGCAGAAGCGGAGACCCAGTACTTC.

In DNA form, the CDR3 reads TGTGCCAGCTCACCAACTAGCCCCTCCTACGAGCAGTACTTC. Its translation is CASSPTSPSYEQYF. The chain combines TRBV18 with TRBJ2-7; weak D call: TRBD2 (6 bases). This CDR3 contains 14 residues. Trimming took 2 bases from V and 0 from J, leaving 8 bases between them. In germline, CDR1 is KGHSH, CDR2 LQKENI.

The V gene is TRBV28, the J gene TRBJ1-5, with 7 bases matching TRBD1. Trimming cost V 4 bases and J 6 bases; bases outside gene matches: 0. The length of the CDR3 is 12 residues. The germline V gene encodes CDR1 MDHEN and CDR2 SYDVKM. CDR3 DNA sequence: TGTGCCAGCAGTTCAGGGGGTCAGCCCCAGCATTTT. This codes for CASSSGGQPQHF.

The chain is built from TRBV4-2 and TRBJ2-1; 8 positions agree with TRBD1. In germline, CDR1 is LGHNA, CDR2 YNFKEQ. Germline trimming cut 7 bases from V and 5 bases from J; bases unmatched to any gene: 7. The CDR3 totals 14 residues. CDR3 in DNA: TGTGCCAGCAACAGGGGGTTGAGGAACAATGAGCAGTTCTTC. Its protein is CASNRGLRNNEQFF.

The genes are TRBV28 and TRBJ2-2; D is perhaps TRBD1 (6 bases). This CDR3 is built from 14 residues. V dropped 7 bases and J dropped 5 bases, with 14 bases sitting between them. CDR1 and CDR2 from the germline V gene are MDHEN and SYDVKM. DNA of the CDR3: TGTGCCAGCACCCTCTCGACAGGAACCGGGGAGCTGTTTTTT. Its protein is CASTLSTGTGELFF.

This clone has a handful of counts. V usage is TRBV19 and J usage is TRBJ2-3, with TRBD1 matching 11 bases. Trimming cost V 4 bases and J 4 bases; bases outside gene matches: 1. CDR1 LNHDA and CDR2 SQIVND come from the germline V gene (reference sequence). This CDR3 has 14 amino acids. The DNA of the CDR3 is TGTGCCAGTAGTACGGGACAGGGGGCAGATACGCAGTATTTT. It encodes CASSTGQGADTQYF.

The V and J genes are TRBV6-1 and TRBJ2-5, with D maybe TRBD1 (5 bases). Trimming took 1 base from V and 5 from J, leaving 17 bases between them. This CDR3 region has 16 residues. Germline V gene sequence: CDR1 MNHNS, CDR2 SASEGT. CDR3 sequence reads: CASSEGWGEFGETQYF. The CDR3 DNA reads as TGTGCCAGCAGTGAAGGGTGGGGCGAGTTCGGGGAGACCCAGTACTTC.

This chain links TRBV7-9 with TRBJ1-3; possible D gene TRBD1, 5 bases. This CDR3 is 16 amino acids long. The ends were cut back, 7 bases at V and 0 bases at J, with 16 bases in the middle. Germline V CDR1 and CDR2: SEHNR, FQNEAQ (reference sequence). In nucleotides, the CDR3 is TGTGCCAGCACCCAAGGACACCTTAGCTCTGGAAACACCATATATTTT. Its protein is CASTQGHLSSGNTIYF. Full variable domain (missing parts from reference TRBV7-9 and TRBJ1-3): DTGVSQNPRHKITKRGQNVTFRCDPISEHNRLYWYRQTLGQGPEFLTYFQNEAQLEKSRLLSDRFSAERPKGSFSTLEIQRTEQGDSAMYLCASTQGHLSSGNTIYFGEGSWLTVV.

The J gene is TRBJ2-6, the V gene TRBV5-4; the match to TRBD1 covers 9 bases. Germline lookup yields CDR1 SGHNT and CDR2 YYREEE (reference sequence). V lost 4 bases and J lost 0; bases outside the gene matches: 5. CDR3 length: 17 amino acids. The CDR3 nucleotides read TGTGCCAGCAGCAGACAGGGGGGAGGCTCTGGGGCCAACGTCCTGACTTTC. This codes for CASSRQGGGSGANVLTF.

The chain uses TRBV28 and TRBJ1-2; TRBD1 is a possible D gene (6 bases). CDR1 is MDHEN, CDR2 SYDVKM, per germline. V was cut by 4 bases and J by 4 bases, with 22 bases left in between. The CDR3 extends over 17 amino acids. This chain's CDR3 is CASSSPFSGGAGYGYTF. The CDR3, as DNA: TGTGCCAGCAGTTCACCGTTTAGCGGGGGCGCTGGCTATGGCTACACCTTC.

This clone was recorded a few times. V and J are TRBV6-5 and TRBJ2-1; D is uncertain. V was cut by 7 bases and J by 7 bases, with 8 bases left in between. The CDR3 length is 11 residues. Per germline, CDR1 MNHEY and CDR2 SVGAGI. The CDR3 DNA reads TGTGCCAGCACCTCGGTGAATGAGCAGTTCTTC. Protein product: CASTSVNEQFF.

The V gene is TRBV19, the J gene TRBJ2-1; 9 bases are a match to TRBD2. Germline assignment: CDR1 LNHDA and CDR2 SQIVND (reference sequence). After removal of 5 bases from V and 4 bases from J, the junction contained 15 bases not matched to a gene. The CDR3 is 18 amino acids. Written as DNA, the CDR3 is TGTGCCAGTAGTCTGGAGAGTTCGGCGGGAGGGGGGTACAATGAGCAGTTCTTC. It specifies CASSLESSAGGGYNEQFF.

V and J are TRBV18 and TRBJ1-2, with D perhaps matching TRBD1 (6 bases). This CDR3 is built from 17 residues. Germline CDR1 KGHSH, CDR2 LQKENI. Deletions cut 3 bases from V and 4 bases from J, with 21 bases between. CDR3 loop: CASSPTPHLTGPYGYTF. CDR3 bases: TGTGCCAGCTCACCTACCCCACATTTGACAGGCCCCTATGGCTACACCTTC. The full variable domain, in which reference TRBV18 and TRBJ1-2 provide the parts outside the CDR3, is NAGVMQNPRHLVRRRGQEARLRCSPMKGHSHVYWYRQLPEEGLKFMVYLQKENIIDESGMPKERFSAEFPKEGPSILRIQQVVRGDSAAYFCASSPTPHLTGPYGYTFGSGTRLTVV.

This rearrangement joins TRBV2 to TRBJ1-4; TRBD1 matches at 8 bases. The J segment lost 10 bases and the V segment lost 0 bases, leaving 7 bases of the junction unmatched. CDR3 length: 15 residues. Germline V lookup: CDR1 SNHLY, CDR2 FYNNEI. DNA for the CDR3: TGTGCCAGCAGTGAAGCGATCAGGGGGCTGGGAAAACTGTTTTTT. Translation: CASSEAIRGLGKLFF.

V is TRBV28 and J is TRBJ2-2; weak D call: TRBD1 (6 bases). The CDR3 contains 12 residues. From germline, CDR1 is MDHEN and CDR2 SYDVKM. V lost 6 bases and J lost 6, with 8 bases in between. Written as DNA, the CDR3 is TGTGCCAGCAGCTACAGGGCCGGGGAGCTGTTTTTT. Amino acids: CASSYRAGELFF.